A single T cell receptor (beta chain) is shown here with its context. Here immunoSEQ multiplex PCR was the method, and the copy in TCRdb shows in-frame clones only, minus some. The data hold 75,000 to 90,000 clones, with 70% to 90% observed a single time. From germline, CDR1 is SEHNR and CDR2 FQNEAQ (reference sequence). Trimming took off 2 bases at V and 4 bases at J, with 5 bases between the two ends. The CDR3 runs to 13 residues. These data are taken from a study of identifying expanded T cells in peripheral blood. The chain uses TRBV7-9 and TRBJ2-2, with D uncertain. The specimen sequenced was blood. The clonotype comes from a person aged 18 to 69 in good health. The DNA for the CDR3 is TGTGCCAGCAGCTTATTTCGCACCGGGGAGCTGTTTTTT. This translates into CASSLFRTGELFF.